This TCR beta chain is drawn from a study of blood T cell repertoires in COVID-19. At the level of the study: The cDNA or gDNA used as material had been derived from T cells, B-cell-depleted T cells, or PBMCs.

The protocol was immunoSEQ multiplex PCR, while the TCRdb copy is restricted to in-frame clones and leaves out a portion. This table holds more than 150,000 clones, more than 75% found once. This clone came up a few times. The CDR3 has 17 residues. Germline CDR1 reads SGHRS; CDR2 reads YFSETQ. The germline V and J ends were trimmed by 0 bases and 0 bases, with 14 bases remaining between them. Exposed enrollees encountered a COVID-19 case at some point within 2 weeks before study entry. Sequenced input: PBMCs or T cells enriched from blood (not recorded which). The source is a man in his sixties who had been exposed to COVID-19. The rearrangement links TRBV5-1 to TRBJ2-3; D may be TRBD2 (5 bases). In DNA form, the CDR3 reads TGCGCCAGCAGCTTGGCCGTACGAGGGCCTAGCACAGATACGCAGTATTTT. Residues: CASSLAVRGPSTDTQYF.